This entry lists 29 T cell receptor beta chains sequenced from one sample in a study of cytomegalovirus exposure and HLA in healthy donors. PCR employed 60 Vbeta and 13 Jbeta primers. Generated by immunoSEQ multiplex PCR, the TCRdb table keeps only in-frame clones and is missing some. The sample holds over 150,000 clones, 65% to 80% seen once. Material: PBMCs. The receptor set was obtained from a woman between 40 and 50 years old in good health and CMV-seropositive.

The V call is TRBV30, the J call TRBJ1-4; the match to TRBD1 covers 9 bases. Losses at the gene ends were 3 bases for V and 5 bases for J; bases not matched to a gene: 4. The germline V gene has CDR1 GTSNPN and CDR2 SVGIG (reference sequence). This CDR3 spans 14 amino acids. The CDR3 is CAWSPGTGNEKLFF. CDR3 sequence (DNA): TGTGCCTGGAGCCCCGGGACAGGGAATGAAAAACTGTTTTTT.

The rearrangement uses TRBV11-3 and TRBJ2-5; 11 bases align to TRBD1. The ends lost 5 bases at V and 5 bases at J; junction bases unmatched: 7. The CDR3 extends over 15 amino acids. CDR1 and CDR2 (germline): SGHNT, YENEEA. CDR3 DNA sequence: TGTGCCAGCAGCCGCGGACAGGGGGCCGGGGAGACCCAGTACTTC. Its translation: CASSRGQGAGETQYF.

J is TRBJ1-4 and V is TRBV11-3; D gene ambiguous. The ends were cut back, 1 base at V and 0 bases at J, with 9 bases in the middle. This CDR3 has 16 amino acids. Germline values: CDR1 SGHNT, CDR2 YENEEA. The CDR3, as DNA: TGTGCCAGCAGCTTAGGTTGGGGAGCAACTAATGAAAAACTGTTTTTT. Translating gives CASSLGWGATNEKLFF.

The V call is TRBV5-6, the J call TRBJ2-1; possible D gene TRBD2, 6 bases. This CDR3 is 16 amino acids long. CDR1 is SGHDT, CDR2 YYEEEE, per germline. V was pared by 0 bases and J by 2 bases, with 12 bases between. CDR3 amino acids: CASSLGGRSPYNEQFF. In DNA form, the CDR3 reads TGTGCCAGCAGCTTGGGGGGGAGGAGCCCCTACAATGAGCAGTTCTTC. The entire variable domain, with the rest obtained from reference TRBV5-6 and TRBJ2-1, is as follows: DAGVTQSPTHLIKTRGQQVTLRCSPKSGHDTVSWYQQALGQGPQFIFQYYEEEERQRGNFPDRFSGHQFPNYSSELNVNALLLGDSALYLCASSLGGRSPYNEQFFGPGTRLTVL.

This clone is a singleton in its sample. The J gene is TRBJ2-7, the V gene TRBV6-5; D may be TRBD2 (6 bases). Germline loops: CDR1 MNHEY, CDR2 SVGAGI. The ends were cut back, 5 bases at V and 0 bases at J, with 11 bases in the middle. CDR3 length: 14 residues. CDR3 amino acids: CASSPGSHSYEQYF. For the CDR3, the DNA is TGTGCCAGCAGTCCCGGGAGCCACTCCTACGAGCAGTACTTC.

The chain links TRBV2 to TRBJ1-6; TRBD1 might be the D (5 bases). Germline-derived CDR1 and CDR2 are SNHLY and FYNNEI. The V and J ends lost 3 bases and 14 bases respectively, with 17 bases between them. This CDR3 has 14 residues. CDR3 DNA: TGTGCCAGCAGTGACCGCAAAACCTCGGGGGCCCTCCACTTT. Translated, it gives CASSDRKTSGALHF.

J is TRBJ1-4 and V is TRBV7-6; 8 nucleotides align to TRBD1. The CDR3 length is 14 residues. J gave up 12 bases and V 5 bases, and 11 bases lay outside the gene matches. Germline CDR1 reads SGHVS; CDR2 reads FNYEAQ. The CDR3 nucleotides read TGTGCCAGCAGCCCAGACAGGGGAAGGGGGCAACTGTTTTTT. This translates into CASSPDRGRGQLFF.

The rearrangement joins TRBV9 to TRBJ2-5; D unresolved. Germline lookup yields CDR1 SGDLS and CDR2 YYNGEE. The CDR3 length is 11 residues. V lost 4 bases to trimming and J lost 5 bases, with 6 bases between them. CDR3 amino acids: CASSPGETQYF. Here the CDR3 DNA reads TGTGCCAGCAGCCCCGGGGAGACCCAGTACTTC.

The rearrangement links TRBV9 to TRBJ1-5; TRBD1 might be the D (5 bases). V was trimmed by 3 bases and J by 6 bases, leaving 13 bases between them. The CDR3 loop spans 14 amino acids. Per the germline V gene, CDR1 is SGDLS and CDR2 is YYNGEE. The CDR3 bases are TGTGCCAGCAGCGAACTTCAGGGTGGTCAGCCCCAGCATTTT. Its translation: CASSELQGGQPQHF. Looking up the rest from reference TRBV9 and TRBJ1-5 gives the full variable domain: DSGVTQTPKHLITATGQRVTLRCSPRSGDLSVYWYQQSLDQGLQFLIQYYNGEERAKGNILERFSAQQFPDLHSELNLSSLELGDSALYFCASSELQGGQPQHFGDGTRLSIL.

The chain couples TRBV7-2 to TRBJ1-5; 8 nucleotides align to TRBD1. With V trimmed by 3 bases and J by 8 bases, 12 bases remained unmatched. The CDR3 length is 16 residues. Germline CDR1 and CDR2: SGHTA and FQGNSA. CDR3 bases: TGTGCCAGCAGCTTCCCCCTGGACAGGGTTCAGGAGCCCCAGCATTTT. Amino acids: CASSFPLDRVQEPQHF.

This sequence joins TRBV10-2 and TRBJ2-7; TRBD2 might be the D (7 bases). Looked up from germline, CDR1 is WSHSY and CDR2 is SAAADI. This CDR3 spans 14 amino acids. Trimming took off 10 bases at V and 1 base at J, with 17 bases between the two ends. CDR3 protein: CAIGEGGGSYEQYF. In DNA form, the CDR3 reads TGCGCCATCGGGGAGGGGGGGGGTTCCTACGAGCAGTACTTC.

This clone has a handful of counts. The V call is TRBV18, the J call TRBJ2-7; tentatively, D is TRBD2 (5 bases). The V gene's germline CDR1 is KGHSH and CDR2 LQKENI. V lost 4 bases to trimming and J lost 0 bases, with 13 bases between them. The CDR3 sequence is 15 residues long. The CDR3 loop is CASSLTGVSSYEQYF. DNA of the CDR3: TGTGCCAGCTCACTTACCGGGGTTAGCTCCTACGAGCAGTACTTC. The variable domain in full, completed from reference TRBV18 and TRBJ2-7, reads NAGVMQNPRHLVRRRGQEARLRCSPMKGHSHVYWYRQLPEEGLKFMVYLQKENIIDESGMPKERFSAEFPKEGPSILRIQQVVRGDSAAYFCASSLTGVSSYEQYFGPGTRLTVT.

This clone was seen a single time. The chain recombines TRBV12-1 with TRBJ2-1; TRBD2, the table's D call, lacks a check against the DNA. TRBV12-1 is a recognized pseudogene. The CDR3 loop spans 17 amino acids. For the CDR3, the DNA is TGTGCCAGCAGCCCGTCGACTAGCGGGAGAGATAACAATGAGCAGTTCTTC. Its translation is CASSPSTSGRDNNEQFF.

This sequence joins TRBV6-5 and TRBJ2-4, with 12 positions matching TRBD2. Losses at the gene ends were 2 bases for V and 8 bases for J; bases not matched to a gene: 4. The CDR3 is 15 residues long. The germline V gene has CDR1 MNHEY and CDR2 SVGAGI. The CDR3 DNA sequence: TGTGCCAGCAGTTACAGGACTAGCGGGATCCACATTCAGTACTTC. Its translation: CASSYRTSGIHIQYF.

This clone has more than one count but fewer than ten. The chain combines TRBV5-1 with TRBJ2-3; 7 bases map to TRBD1. The germline CDR1 and CDR2 sequences are SGHRS and YFSETQ. Unmatched junction bases numbered 13, after V lost 7 bases and J lost 2 bases. CDR3 length: 16 amino acids. In DNA form, the CDR3 reads TGCGCCAGCGGAGGATCCCCGGACAGGCCCACAGATACGCAGTATTTT. Translation gives CASGGSPDRPTDTQYF.

The rearrangement uses TRBV19 and TRBJ1-4, with 9 nucleotides matching TRBD1. Germline loops: CDR1 LNHDA, CDR2 SQIVND (reference sequence). There are 15 residues in the CDR3. J gave up 8 bases and V 5 bases, and 9 bases lay outside the gene matches. The CDR3 sequence: CASSDTGGLREKLFF. CDR3 coding DNA: TGTGCCAGTAGTGACACAGGGGGCTTAAGAGAAAAACTGTTTTTT.

This rearrangement joins TRBV27 to TRBJ2-1, with no clear D. This CDR3 spans 16 amino acids. Germline-derived CDR1 and CDR2 are MNHEY and SMNVEV (reference sequence). V lost 2 bases, J lost 6 bases, and 17 bases lay in between. CDR3 in amino acids: CASSLEGLVEGNEQFF. The CDR3 DNA reads as TGTGCCAGCAGTTTAGAAGGCCTAGTAGAAGGCAATGAGCAGTTCTTC.

The V call is TRBV6-1, the J call TRBJ1-5; tentatively, D is TRBD1 (6 bases). Trimming took 4 bases from V and 4 from J, leaving 14 bases between them. Germline assignment: CDR1 MNHNS and CDR2 SASEGT. The CDR3 is 15 amino acids. The DNA of the CDR3 is TGTGCCAGCAGTGTCAGGGACATTGGTAATCAGCCCCAGCATTTT. The encoded protein is CASSVRDIGNQPQHF.

The CDR3 spells CASRSRDIEHF. The CDR3 nucleotides read TGTGCCAGCAGATCCCGGGACATAGAGCATTTT. This chain links TRBV6-5 with TRBJ1-5; D may be TRBD1 (6 bases). Germline V gene data show CDR1 as MNHEY and CDR2 as SVGAGI. Trimming left V 6 bases short and J 14 bases short, with 14 bases between. The CDR3 is made up of 11 amino acids.

This rearrangement joins TRBV30 to TRBJ1-5; 10 bases are a match to TRBD1. V was pared by 4 bases and J by 5 bases, with 2 bases of the junction left unmatched. CDR3 length: 13 amino acids. Germline CDR1 is GTSNPN and CDR2 is SVGIG (reference sequence). Here the CDR3 DNA reads TGTGCCTGGACGACAGGGGGCCATCAGCCCCAGCATTTT. It specifies CAWTTGGHQPQHF.

This chain joins TRBV13 and TRBJ1-6, with TRBD1 as a possible D gene (6 bases). V shed 0 bases and J shed 7 bases, with 13 bases lying between them. The V gene's germline CDR1 is PRHDT and CDR2 FYEKMQ (reference sequence). This CDR3 comprises 16 residues. The CDR3 region is CASSLGRGGANSPLHF. In nucleotides, the CDR3 is TGTGCCAGCAGCTTAGGACGGGGGGGCGCGAATTCACCCCTCCACTTT.

J is TRBJ2-2 and V is TRBV5-1; 7 bases are a match to TRBD2. The CDR3 spans 16 residues. The ends lost 1 base at V and 0 bases at J; junction bases unmatched: 3. Germline CDR1 reads SGHRS; CDR2 reads YFSETQ. As DNA, the CDR3 is TGCGCCAGCAGCTTGCAGCGGGGTTCGAACACCGGGGAGCTGTTTTTT. Its translation is CASSLQRGSNTGELFF.

The chain carries TRBV19 and TRBJ2-1, with D possibly being TRBD2 (6 bases). Trimming removed 9 bases at V and 5 bases at J, with 14 bases between. The CDR3 consists of 13 residues. Germline V gives CDR1 LNHDA, CDR2 SQIVND (reference sequence). This CDR3 reads CASGDSANNEQFF. Here the CDR3 DNA reads TGTGCCAGCGGGGACTCGGCGAACAATGAGCAGTTCTTC.

The CDR3 DNA is TGTGCCAGCAGCCCAGCCGGGACAGCCGATTCACCCCTCCACTTT. Residues: CASSPAGTADSPLHF. The gene calls are TRBV7-9 and TRBJ1-6, with 7 nucleotides matching TRBD1. There are 15 residues in the CDR3. Germline assignment: CDR1 SEHNR and CDR2 FQNEAQ (reference sequence). V was pared by 5 bases and J by 8 bases, with 9 bases of the junction left unmatched.

Details on this clone: The junction and the germline gene differ at one end; a read error may be behind it. The J gene is TRBJ2-3, the V gene TRBV5-4; D possibly corresponds to TRBD2 (7 bases). There are 17 residues in the CDR3. Germline V lookup: CDR1 SGHNT, CDR2 YYREEE (reference sequence). DNA for the CDR3: TGCGCCAGCAGCCAAGTGGGGGGGCAGGGCAGGACAGATACGCAGTATTTT. It translates to CASSQVGGQGRTDTQYF.

The gene calls are TRBV7-8 and TRBJ2-7; 9 bases map to TRBD2. V lost 8 bases, J lost 5 bases, and 7 bases stayed unmatched. Germline values: CDR1 SGHVS, CDR2 FQNEAQ. This CDR3 has 13 residues. As DNA, the CDR3 is TGTGCCAGCGGCTCTAGCGGGAAGGACGAGCAGTACTTC. Translated, it gives CASGSSGKDEQYF.

V and J are TRBV19 and TRBJ2-7, with 9 bases fitting TRBD1. The CDR3 spans 18 residues. The germline gives CDR1 LNHDA, CDR2 SQIVND (reference sequence). J was trimmed by 2 bases and V by 7 bases; bases with no gene match: 18. The CDR3 nucleotides are TGTGCCAGTACCCGACGTTCGGGAATGACAGGGGGAACCTACGAGCAGTACTTC. It is translated as CASTRRSGMTGGTYEQYF.

The chain carries TRBV7-9 and TRBJ2-7; TRBD2 matches at 12 bases. This CDR3 contains 15 residues. Germline V gives CDR1 SEHNR, CDR2 FQNEAQ (reference sequence). V shed 2 bases and J 5 bases; nucleotides not matched to a gene: 4. Written as DNA, the CDR3 is TGTGCCAGCAGCTTACTAGCGGGGGGGCCTAACGAGCAGTACTTC. Translated, it gives CASSLLAGGPNEQYF.

This chain uses TRBV19 with TRBJ2-5; 14 positions agree with TRBD2. Germline CDR1 is LNHDA and CDR2 is SQIVND (reference sequence). V was clipped by 6 bases and J by 3 bases; unmatched bases: 3. The CDR3 is made up of 15 amino acids. CDR3 protein: CASSPTSGREETQYF. The CDR3 DNA sequence: TGTGCCAGTAGCCCGACTAGCGGGAGGGAAGAGACCCAGTACTTC.